The entry that follows covers one T cell receptor beta chain sequence. Its antigen is unidentified. The V gene's germline CDR1 is SGHRS and CDR2 YFSETQ. V lost 4 bases, J lost 6 bases, and 9 bases stayed unmatched. CDR3 length: 16 residues. The sample is drawn from a study of blood T cells in healthy people across ages. Overall study results and limits: The fall in TCR beta diversity per million T cells was roughly linear with age. Naive T cell percentage and TCR beta diversity correlated strongly.

A J-beta primer mix and a sample-barcoded 5' primer were used in a second PCR of about 7 to 12 cycles. The template-switch adaptor was a 5' adaptor with 12 random nucleotides. It tagged each cDNA molecule. TCRdb re-analysed the 5' RACE reads in MiXCR, keeping a single row per CDR3 protein. This table holds some 1.6 million distinct CDR3 sequences, 30% to 35% found once. Each donor supplied approximately 10 milliliters of peripheral blood. The sequence came from a woman aged 25 to 45 in good health. The chain has TRBV5-1 and TRBJ2-3, with TRBD2 identical over 12 bases. Material for sequencing was blood. CDR3 protein: CASSQTSGGNHDTQYF. CDR3 in DNA: TGCGCCAGCAGCCAAACTAGCGGGGGGAACCACGATACGCAGTATTTT.